A single sample gave rise to the 19 T cell receptor beta chains below, sequenced in a study of a mutant IDH1 vaccine in newly diagnosed glioma. As for time point: week 5, during vaccination. Mutant IDH1 20-mer peptide, at 300 ug, made up each vaccine dose, with topical imiquimod. Produced via immunoSEQ multiplex PCR; TCRdb's table is partial and in-frame only. The data show over 45,000 clones, with about 88% seen just once and 7% to 8.5% held by the top ten. These receptors have no identified antigens. This sample comprised PBMCs, obtained from a glioma patient whose treatment included an IDH1 peptide vaccine. All receptors come from a woman between 50 and 59 years old with glioma.

The V gene is TRBV14, the J gene TRBJ1-1; D is undetermined. V lost 7 bases and J lost 0, with 6 bases in between. This CDR3 has 12 amino acids. Germline values: CDR1 SGHDN, CDR2 FVKESK. CDR3: CASTEMNTEAFF. The CDR3 DNA follows: TGTGCCAGCACAGAAATGAACACTGAAGCTTTCTTT. The full variable domain, with the rest looked up from reference TRBV14 and TRBJ1-1, is EAGVTQFPSHSVIEKGQTVTLRCDPISGHDNLYWYRRVMGKEIKFLLHFVKESKQDESGMPNNRFLAERTGGTYSTLKVQPAELEDSGVYFCASTEMNTEAFFGQGTRLTVV.

This clone was observed a single time. The chain joins TRBV5-6 to TRBJ1-1; maybe TRBD1 (6 bases). CDR3 length: 16 amino acids. Trimming cost V 3 bases and J 0 bases, with 15 bases left between them. CDR1 and CDR2 (germline): SGHDT, YYEEEE. The CDR3 DNA sequence: TGTGCCAGCAGCTATCGGGACAAAGCCGTGAACACTGAAGCTTTCTTT. It is translated as CASSYRDKAVNTEAFF.

The CDR3 DNA follows: TGCGCCAGCAGCCGGGACCAGGGCACAGATACGCAGTATTTT. This codes for CASSRDQGTDTQYF. The chain employs TRBV5-1 and TRBJ2-3; TRBD1 or TRBD2 may be the D gene (5 bases each). V was shortened by 4 bases and J by 1 base, with 10 bases between the two germline ends. This CDR3 comprises 14 residues. Germline CDR1 and CDR2: SGHRS and YFSETQ. The variable domain in full, completed from reference TRBV5-1 and TRBJ2-3, reads KAGVTQTPRYLIKTRGQQVTLSCSPISGHRSVSWYQQTPGQGLQFLFEYFSETQRNKGNFPGRFSGRQFSNSRSEMNVSTLELGDSALYLCASSRDQGTDTQYFGPGTRLTVL.

This clone was recorded only once. V usage is TRBV19 and J usage is TRBJ1-5; D might be TRBD1 (5 bases). From germline, CDR1 is LNHDA and CDR2 SQIVND (reference sequence). Between the trimmed V and J ends, which lost 4 bases and 11 bases, there was a span of 15 bases. The CDR3 totals 13 residues. The CDR3 DNA reads as TGTGCCAGTAGTAACGGACAAGGCCTGTCCCAGCATTTT. This encodes CASSNGQGLSQHF.

The chain uses TRBV4-1 and TRBJ2-1; TRBD2 matches 11 bases. The CDR3 contains 16 residues. The trim removed 1 base at V and 5 bases at J, leaving 4 bases unmatched. The germline gives CDR1 MGHRA, CDR2 YSYEKL. CDR3 in amino acids: CASSQGGLAVHNEQFF. Here the CDR3 DNA reads TGCGCCAGCAGCCAAGGGGGACTAGCGGTCCACAATGAGCAGTTCTTC.

This clone was picked up one time. This chain joins TRBV9 and TRBJ2-3; 7 bases are shared with TRBD1. The CDR3 is 16 amino acids. Germline CDR1 and CDR2: SGDLS and YYNGEE. The ends lost 3 bases at V and 3 bases at J; junction bases unmatched: 10. CDR3 coding DNA: TGTGCCAGCAGCGCCGCCCGTCGGACAGGAACAGATACGCAGTATTTT. This sequence encodes CASSAARRTGTDTQYF.

V gene TRBV27 combines with J gene TRBJ1-2; D gene unclear. The CDR3 totals 15 residues. V was shortened by 1 base and J by 0 bases, with 9 bases between the two germline ends. Germline lookup yields CDR1 MNHEY and CDR2 SMNVEV (reference sequence). This chain's CDR3 is CASSLFGKSNYGYTF. The DNA for the CDR3 is TGTGCCAGCAGTTTATTTGGAAAATCTAACTATGGCTACACCTTC.

The V call is TRBV18, the J call TRBJ1-6; D perhaps matches TRBD1 (5 bases). Between the trimmed V and J ends, which lost 6 bases and 6 bases, there was a span of 12 bases. The CDR3 totals 14 residues. CDR1 is KGHSH and CDR2 is LQKENI in the germline V gene. CDR3 bases: TGTGCCAGCTCCGGGGACGGGGTTAATTCACCCCTCCACTTT. Its protein product is CASSGDGVNSPLHF.

J is TRBJ1-1 and V is TRBV19, with 9 bases identical to TRBD1. The CDR3 sequence is 15 residues long. V trimming: 3 bases; J trimming: 12 bases; junction bases outside the gene matches: 14. The germline V gene encodes CDR1 LNHDA and CDR2 SQIVND (reference sequence). The CDR3: CASSILTGTGRRSFF. CDR3 nucleotides: TGTGCCAGTAGTATTCTTACCGGGACAGGGCGGAGGTCTTTCTTT. Combining the CDR3 with reference TRBV19 and TRBJ1-1 gives the whole variable domain DGGITQSPKYLFRKEGQNVTLSCEQNLNHDAMYWYRQDPGQGLRLIYYSQIVNDFQKGDIAEGYSVSREKKESFPLTVTSAQKNPTAFYLCASSILTGTGRRSFFGQGTRLTVV.

The chain has TRBV5-4 and TRBJ2-7; D is perhaps TRBD1 (6 bases). CDR1 is SGHNT, CDR2 YYREEE, per germline (reference sequence). The CDR3 extends over 14 amino acids. Deletions cut 3 bases from V and 4 bases from J, with 14 bases between. CDR3 residues: CASSSTGTTYEQYF. CDR3 in DNA: TGTGCCAGCAGCTCGACCGGGACAACTTACGAGCAGTACTTC. The full variable domain, rest sourced from reference TRBV5-4 and TRBJ2-7, is ETGVTQSPTHLIKTRGQQVTLRCSSQSGHNTVSWYQQALGQGPQFIFQYYREEENGRGNFPPRFSGLQFPNYSSELNVNALELDDSALYLCASSSTGTTYEQYFGPGTRLTVT.

The V gene is TRBV7-2, the J gene TRBJ2-1; 10 bases are shared with TRBD1. V gave up 2 bases and J gave up 6 bases; unmatched junction bases: 10. The germline CDR1 and CDR2 sequences are SGHTA and FQGNSA. The length of the CDR3 is 17 residues. The DNA for the CDR3 is TGTGCCAGCAGCTTAAGACAGGGGGCGCCGGGGGGCAATGAGCAGTTCTTC. Translated, it gives CASSLRQGAPGGNEQFF.

The chain couples TRBV5-4 to TRBJ2-7; 8 bases map to TRBD2. J lost 7 bases, V lost 4 bases, and 16 bases had no gene match. Per germline, CDR1 SGHNT and CDR2 YYREEE (reference sequence). This CDR3 comprises 16 residues. CDR3 in DNA: TGTGCCAGCAGCACCGGGGGGGCCAAAGTAGGGTTAGAGCAGTACTTC. It specifies CASSTGGAKVGLEQYF.

The chain links TRBV27 to TRBJ1-2; the match to TRBD1 covers 9 bases. Germline CDR1 and CDR2: MNHEY and SMNVEV (reference sequence). V shed 5 bases and J 4 bases; nucleotides not matched to a gene: 8. The CDR3 runs 15 residues. This chain's CDR3 is CASSKQGAQGYGYTF. The CDR3 DNA follows: TGTGCCAGCAGTAAACAGGGGGCGCAAGGCTATGGCTACACCTTC.

The table lists this clone with a count of one. J is TRBJ1-3 and V is TRBV19; 8 positions match TRBD1. Germline V gene sequence: CDR1 LNHDA, CDR2 SQIVND (reference sequence). V was pared by 7 bases and J by 2 bases, with 13 bases of the junction left unmatched. The CDR3 contains 17 residues. The DNA for the CDR3 is TGTGCCAGTAAAGGTGGACAGGGAGGGATGGCTGGAAACACCATATATTTT. Translating gives CASKGGQGGMAGNTIYF.

The chain recombines TRBV27 with TRBJ1-1, with 8 bases lining up with TRBD1. The CDR3 runs 15 residues. Trimming at V came to 4 bases and at J to 0 bases, leaving 4 bases not matched to a gene. Germline CDR1 MNHEY, CDR2 SMNVEV (reference sequence). CDR3 sequence: CASSSWDRLNTEAFF. The CDR3 nucleotides are TGTGCCAGCAGTTCTTGGGACAGGCTGAACACTGAAGCTTTCTTT.

This clone has a handful of counts. This chain uses TRBV12-2 with TRBJ2-1; the table's D call, TRBD2, has no DNA check behind it. TRBV12-2 is noted as a pseudogene. The CDR3 is 18 amino acids. The CDR3 bases are TGTGCAAGTCGCTTAGTTTTTTCCATTGTCGGTTCGGACAATGAGCAGTTCTTC. It translates to CASRLVFSIVGSDNEQFF.

The chain couples TRBV7-8 to TRBJ1-2, with no clear D. The germline CDR1 and CDR2 sequences are SGHVS and FQNEAQ. V lost 5 bases, J lost 3 bases, and 13 bases lay in between. This CDR3 comprises 14 residues. The CDR3 DNA reads as TGTGCCAGCAGCGATACGGGTATCGACTATGGCTACACCTTC. This codes for CASSDTGIDYGYTF.

The chain uses TRBV14 and TRBJ2-5; D is possibly TRBD2 (5 bases). V was trimmed by 1 base and J by 7 bases, leaving 16 bases between them. The CDR3 is 15 residues long. Germline V gene sequence: CDR1 SGHDN, CDR2 FVKESK. The CDR3: CASSQGHLVSGTQYF. DNA of the CDR3: TGTGCCAGCAGCCAAGGACACTTGGTGAGCGGGACCCAGTACTTC.

The V and J genes are TRBV2 and TRBJ1-6, with D possibly matching TRBD1 (5 bases). This CDR3 comprises 14 residues. The germline gives CDR1 SNHLY, CDR2 FYNNEI. V gave up 4 bases and J gave up 5 bases, with 9 bases separating them. The CDR3 sequence: CASSADINNSPLHF. As DNA, the CDR3 is TGTGCCAGCAGTGCGGACATCAATAATTCACCCCTCCACTTT.